One and the same sample provided the 32 T cell receptor beta chains below, sequenced in a study of T-cell reconstitution after alpha-beta-depleted transplantation in children. The library targeted TCRbeta and was prepared with unique molecular identifiers. Each CDR3 protein is one row after TCRdb ran MiXCR on the PCR reads. The data hold about 980,000 distinct CDR3 sequences, with roughly 29% observed a single time. The sample consisted of PBMCs, mostly from graft donor cells, taken 360 days after TCRalphabeta/CD19-depleted stem cell transplant. These receptors all stem from a boy less than two years old who had a stem cell transplant for SCID, so the T cells may come from the graft donor.

This clonotype has just one count. This chain joins TRBV12-3 or TRBV12-4 and TRBJ2-2; D perhaps matches TRBD2 (6 bases). With 8 bases removed from V and 0 bases from J, the gap between germline ends came to 16 bases. The CDR3 is 16 amino acids. CDR3 DNA: TGTGCCAGCGGACTAACCTCCACTTCGAACACCGGGGAGCTGTTTTTT. Amino acid sequence: CASGLTSTSNTGELFF.

The chain employs TRBV6-1 and TRBJ1-1; 7 bases fit TRBD1. V was pared by 1 base and J by 6 bases, with 5 bases of the junction left unmatched. This CDR3 region has 14 residues. CDR1 MNHNS and CDR2 SASEGT come from the germline V gene. The CDR3: CASSEGGTASEAFF. CDR3 sequence (DNA): TGTGCCAGCAGTGAAGGGGGGACAGCCTCTGAAGCTTTCTTT.

This clonotype was observed a handful of times. The gene calls are TRBV5-4 and TRBJ2-3; 10 positions agree with TRBD1. Losses at the gene ends were 1 base for V and 4 bases for J; bases not matched to a gene: 6. CDR3 length: 16 amino acids. The germline V gene encodes CDR1 SGHNT and CDR2 YYREEE (reference sequence). Here the CDR3 reads CASSLPGTGEADTQYF. The CDR3 DNA follows: TGTGCCAGCAGCTTGCCGGGGACAGGGGAAGCAGATACGCAGTATTTT.

This chain uses TRBV11-2 with TRBJ2-1, with TRBD2 matching over 9 bases. Germline V gene sequence: CDR1 SGHAT, CDR2 FQNNGV. V dropped 3 bases and J dropped 2; count of bases not matched to a gene: 2. The CDR3 totals 15 residues. The CDR3 reads CASSFERGAYNEQFF. Here the CDR3 DNA reads TGTGCCAGCAGCTTCGAGCGGGGGGCCTACAATGAGCAGTTCTTC. The complete variable domain, with remaining parts taken from reference TRBV11-2 and TRBJ2-1, reads EAGVAQSPRYKIIEKRQSVAFWCNPISGHATLYWYQQILGQGPKLLIQFQNNGVVDDSQLPKDRFSAERLKGVDSTLKIQPAKLEDSAVYLCASSFERGAYNEQFFGPGTRLTVL.

The chain couples TRBV9 to TRBJ2-7, with a tentative D call TRBD2 (6 bases). This CDR3 is built from 15 residues. V lost 0 bases and J 7 bases, leaving 17 bases between the germline ends. Per the germline V gene, CDR1 is SGDLS and CDR2 is YYNGEE. The CDR3 loop is CASSVVEAAGGEQYF. The CDR3 DNA sequence: TGTGCCAGCAGCGTAGTGGAGGCGGCCGGGGGTGAGCAGTACTTC. Full variable domain (remainder filled in from reference TRBV9 and TRBJ2-7): DSGVTQTPKHLITATGQRVTLRCSPRSGDLSVYWYQQSLDQGLQFLIQYYNGEERAKGNILERFSAQQFPDLHSELNLSSLELGDSALYFCASSVVEAAGGEQYFGPGTRLTVT.

As concerns this clonotype: A much larger clone sits a single nucleotide away, making a read error possible. V and J are TRBV7-2 and TRBJ2-7; D is perhaps TRBD1 or TRBD2 (5 bases each). CDR1 and CDR2 (germline): SGHTA, FQGNSA. V dropped 1 base and J dropped 0 bases, with 13 bases sitting between them. The length of the CDR3 is 16 residues. CDR3 region: CASSLVYGAGSYEQYF. CDR3 in DNA: TGTGCCAGCAGCTTAGTTTACGGGGCAGGCTCCTACGAGCAGTACTTC.

This chain connects TRBV12-3 or TRBV12-4 to TRBJ1-4; 7 positions match TRBD1. The CDR3 is 14 amino acids. The J segment lost 6 bases and the V segment lost 3 bases, leaving 4 bases of the junction unmatched. The CDR3 reads CASSFGGGYEKLFF. For the CDR3, the DNA is TGTGCCAGCAGTTTTGGAGGGGGCTATGAAAAACTGTTTTTT.

V usage is TRBV18 and J usage is TRBJ1-1; D not resolved. The CDR3 is 15 residues long. CDR1 KGHSH and CDR2 LQKENI come from the germline V gene. The ends were cut back, 2 bases at V and 0 bases at J, with 10 bases in the middle. The CDR3 sequence: CASSPVGLLNTEAFF. CDR3 DNA: TGTGCCAGCTCACCAGTAGGACTCCTGAACACTGAAGCTTTCTTT.

This clonotype appeared a few times. The V call is TRBV3-1, the J call TRBJ2-1; 8 positions match TRBD2. Germline V lookup: CDR1 LGHDT, CDR2 YNNKEL (reference sequence). The junction had 12 bases not matched to a gene; V was cut back by 5 bases and J by 9 bases. The CDR3 runs 15 residues. CDR3 sequence: CASSNRGGPVFEQFF. The DNA for the CDR3 is TGTGCCAGCAGCAACCGGGGGGGCCCTGTGTTTGAGCAGTTCTTC.

The chain recombines TRBV10-3 with TRBJ2-1, with 9 bases that match TRBD2. Trimming cost V 4 bases and J 9 bases; bases outside gene matches: 4. Germline assignment: CDR1 ENHRY and CDR2 SYGVKD. This CDR3 contains 13 residues. CDR3 in amino acids: CAISAGLASEQFF. The CDR3 bases are TGTGCCATCAGTGCAGGACTAGCGAGTGAGCAGTTCTTC.

The chain links TRBV28 to TRBJ1-1; no clear D. V dropped 11 bases and J dropped 4 bases, with 11 bases sitting between them. CDR1 MDHEN and CDR2 SYDVKM come from the germline V gene. The CDR3 runs 11 residues. CDR3 coding DNA: TGTGCCGCCGCGAAGCCCACTGAAGCTTTCTTT. Residues: CAAAKPTEAFF.

This clonotype was counted only a few times. The genes are TRBV5-6 and TRBJ2-5; a weak D match, TRBD2 (5 bases). V gave up 0 bases and J gave up 9 bases, with 12 bases separating them. CDR1 SGHDT and CDR2 YYEEEE come from the germline V gene. The CDR3 has 13 amino acids. The CDR3 DNA sequence: TGTGCCAGCAGCTTGGAAGGCGGGTCGGCCCAGTACTTC. Protein product: CASSLEGGSAQYF.

This clonotype was seen a handful of times. The chain links TRBV29-1 to TRBJ1-5; D is perhaps TRBD1 (5 bases). Germline V gene lookup returns CDR1 SQVTM and CDR2 ANQGSEA. The CDR3 consists of 13 residues. Between the trimmed V and J ends, which lost 7 bases and 4 bases, there was a span of 14 bases. The CDR3 loop reads CSASRRVNQPQHF. CDR3 sequence (DNA): TGCAGCGCCTCGCGCAGGGTTAATCAGCCCCAGCATTTT. The variable domain in full, completed from reference TRBV29-1 and TRBJ1-5, reads SAVISQKPSRDICQRGTSLTIQCQVDSQVTMMFWYRQQPGQSLTLIATANQGSEATYESGFVIDKFPISRPNLTFSTLTVSNMSPEDSSIYLCSASRRVNQPQHFGDGTRLSIL.

The J gene is TRBJ2-2, the V gene TRBV6-5, with 8 bases fitting TRBD1. V lost 2 bases, J lost 2 bases, and 10 bases stayed unmatched. Germline V gene lookup returns CDR1 MNHEY and CDR2 SVGAGI. The CDR3 runs to 18 residues. CDR3 nucleotide sequence: TGTGCCAGCAGTTACCAAGGTTCCGGGACAGGCAACACCGGGGAGCTGTTTTTT. This codes for CASSYQGSGTGNTGELFF.

This clonotype was observed many times. The V and J genes are TRBV24-1 and TRBJ2-5, with D unresolved. The ends were cut back, 4 bases at V and 0 bases at J, with 11 bases in the middle. From germline, CDR1 is KGHDR and CDR2 SFDVKD. The CDR3 is made up of 15 amino acids. CDR3 amino acids: CATSDQKGNQETQYF. The CDR3 DNA is TGTGCCACCAGTGACCAGAAAGGGAACCAAGAGACCCAGTACTTC.

The chain joins TRBV9 to TRBJ2-1, with 11 bases that match TRBD2. Losses at the gene ends were 4 bases for V and 0 bases for J; bases not matched to a gene: 3. The germline V gene encodes CDR1 SGDLS and CDR2 YYNGEE. The length of the CDR3 is 16 residues. CDR3 in amino acids: CASSTSGGRSYNEQFF. CDR3 coding DNA: TGTGCCAGCAGCACTAGCGGGGGCCGCTCCTACAATGAGCAGTTCTTC.

This chain uses TRBV6-2 or TRBV6-3 with TRBJ2-5; 8 nucleotides agree with TRBD1. V lost 3 bases to trimming and J lost 5 bases; unmatched junction nucleotides: 11. The CDR3 totals 16 residues. Germline V gives CDR1 MNHEY, CDR2 SVGEGT. In nucleotides, the CDR3 is TGTGCCAGCAGTTATGGGACAGGAACTAGCAGGGAGACCCAGTACTTC. It encodes CASSYGTGTSRETQYF.

This chain connects TRBV10-3 to TRBJ2-1; the match to TRBD2 covers 7 bases. Germline V gene data show CDR1 as ENHRY and CDR2 as SYGVKD. J lost 6 bases, V lost 7 bases, and 6 bases had no gene match. The CDR3 runs 13 residues. CDR3 sequence reads: CAITERTSNEQFF. DNA of the CDR3: TGTGCCATCACCGAGAGGACTAGCAATGAGCAGTTCTTC.

This clonotype showed up many times. V usage is TRBV29-1 and J usage is TRBJ2-1; a weak D match, TRBD1 (5 bases). The V gene's germline CDR1 is SQVTM and CDR2 ANQGSEA. V was shortened by 3 bases and J by 5 bases, with 11 bases between the two germline ends. This CDR3 comprises 13 residues. CDR3 in DNA: TGCAGCGTTGATCACAGGCCCGACAATGAGCAGTTCTTC. It encodes CSVDHRPDNEQFF.

The chain employs TRBV12-3 or TRBV12-4 and TRBJ1-2, with D unclear. The CDR3 consists of 16 residues. The ends were cut back, 4 bases at V and 5 bases at J, with 20 bases in the middle. Here the CDR3 reads CASSSDPGGSGYGYTF. The CDR3 region has the DNA TGTGCCAGCAGTTCTGATCCCGGCGGTTCGGGGTATGGCTACACCTTC.

The J gene is TRBJ1-5, the V gene TRBV4-1; D is perhaps TRBD1 (5 bases). This CDR3 has 13 residues. Between the trimmed V and J ends, which lost 3 bases and 5 bases, there was a span of 8 bases. Germline values: CDR1 MGHRA, CDR2 YSYEKL. CDR3 amino acids: CASSQPGYQPQHF. As DNA, the CDR3 is TGCGCCAGCAGCCAGCCAGGGTATCAGCCCCAGCATTTT.

This clonotype has more than one count but fewer than ten. The CDR3 DNA is TGTGCCTTGGACCGGGGGGGCTACAATGAGCAGTTCTTC. Translated, it gives CALDRGGYNEQFF. This chain uses TRBV30 with TRBJ2-1; TRBD2 matches 8 bases. The CDR3 is 13 residues long. CDR1 and CDR2 from the germline V gene are GTSNPN and SVGIG (reference sequence). V shed 7 bases and J 3 bases; nucleotides not matched to a gene: 5.

The genes are TRBV12-3 or TRBV12-4 and TRBJ2-4; 7 positions agree with TRBD1. The CDR3 is 16 amino acids. The V segment lost 1 base and the J segment 7 bases; nucleotides outside the gene matches: 10. The CDR3 bases are TGTGCCAGCAGTTTAGAGGGGAACAGGGGAAGGAACATTCAGTACTTC. It is translated as CASSLEGNRGRNIQYF.

The table lists this clonotype with a few counts. This rearrangement joins TRBV12-3 or TRBV12-4 to TRBJ2-7; D possibly corresponds to TRBD1 (6 bases). V was cut by 5 bases and J by 6 bases, with 14 bases left in between. This CDR3 is built from 13 residues. The CDR3 bases are TGTGCCAGCAGTCTCGGACAGAACTTCGAGCAGTACTTC. This codes for CASSLGQNFEQYF.

The V call is TRBV5-1, the J call TRBJ2-1; no firm D call. Deletions cut 4 bases from V and 5 bases from J, with 16 bases between. Germline CDR1 SGHRS, CDR2 YFSETQ. The CDR3 is 15 residues long. CDR3 nucleotide sequence: TGCGCCAGCAGCCACGCGACCCTTGACCACAATGAGCAGTTCTTC. This codes for CASSHATLDHNEQFF.

This clonotype occurred a few times. The V gene is TRBV6-1, the J gene TRBJ1-2, with TRBD1 identical over 9 bases. Germline CDR1 reads MNHNS; CDR2 reads SASEGT. The CDR3 covers 15 residues. Germline trimming cut 7 bases from V and 4 bases from J; bases unmatched to any gene: 10. CDR3 residues: CASTLTGGGGYGYTF. DNA of the CDR3: TGTGCCAGCACCCTTACAGGGGGCGGGGGCTATGGCTACACCTTC.

V is TRBV28 and J is TRBJ1-1, with no clear D. CDR3 length equals 18 residues. The V end was cut by 7 bases, the J end by 0 bases, with 24 bases between. Germline lookup yields CDR1 MDHEN and CDR2 SYDVKM. The CDR3 sequence is CASTHSTGGWAMNTEAFF. CDR3 nucleotides: TGTGCCAGCACCCATTCAACGGGAGGATGGGCCATGAACACTGAAGCTTTCTTT.

This clonotype was detected only a few times. This chain connects TRBV6-5 to TRBJ2-1, with 11 nucleotides matching TRBD1. This CDR3 contains 14 residues. Germline trimming cut 4 bases from V and 7 bases from J; bases unmatched to any gene: 3. Germline-derived CDR1 and CDR2 are MNHEY and SVGAGI. As DNA, the CDR3 is TGTGCCAGCAGTTGGACAGGGGGCGAGAATGAGCAGTTCTTC. Translation gives CASSWTGGENEQFF.

The genes are TRBV6-5 and TRBJ2-5; D perhaps matches TRBD1 (6 bases). V gave up 7 bases and J gave up 4 bases, with 16 bases separating them. Germline V gene data show CDR1 as MNHEY and CDR2 as SVGAGI. The length of the CDR3 is 14 residues. Written as DNA, the CDR3 is TGTGCCAGCACCCTCGACAGGAGCTCAGAGACCCAGTACTTC. Its protein product is CASTLDRSSETQYF.

This clonotype was seen a few times. The V and J genes are TRBV2 and TRBJ1-2, with D possibly TRBD1 on 5 matching bases. Germline CDR1 SNHLY, CDR2 FYNNEI. The CDR3 is made up of 14 amino acids. The V gene lost 7 bases and the J gene lost 4 bases, with 16 bases spanning the gap. CDR3 DNA sequence: TGTGCCAGCAAACCAACATGGGGGGGCTATGGCTACACCTTC. This translates into CASKPTWGGYGYTF.

The CDR3 here is CASSSDGGAFF. DNA for the CDR3: TGTGCCAGCAGTTCCGACGGCGGAGCTTTCTTT. The chain uses TRBV12-3 or TRBV12-4 and TRBJ1-1; D is undetermined. The CDR3 extends over 11 amino acids. Trimming cost V 4 bases and J 10 bases, with 10 bases left between them.

CDR3 sequence reads: CSAQLLGFGLQFF. Here the CDR3 DNA reads TGCAGTGCTCAACTACTAGGTTTTGGGCTGCAGTTCTTC. The chain recombines TRBV20-1 with TRBJ2-1; perhaps TRBD2 as D (5 bases). CDR1 is DFQATT and CDR2 is SNEGSKA in the germline V gene (reference sequence). CDR3 length: 13 residues. Trimming removed 5 bases at V and 12 bases at J, with 20 bases between.